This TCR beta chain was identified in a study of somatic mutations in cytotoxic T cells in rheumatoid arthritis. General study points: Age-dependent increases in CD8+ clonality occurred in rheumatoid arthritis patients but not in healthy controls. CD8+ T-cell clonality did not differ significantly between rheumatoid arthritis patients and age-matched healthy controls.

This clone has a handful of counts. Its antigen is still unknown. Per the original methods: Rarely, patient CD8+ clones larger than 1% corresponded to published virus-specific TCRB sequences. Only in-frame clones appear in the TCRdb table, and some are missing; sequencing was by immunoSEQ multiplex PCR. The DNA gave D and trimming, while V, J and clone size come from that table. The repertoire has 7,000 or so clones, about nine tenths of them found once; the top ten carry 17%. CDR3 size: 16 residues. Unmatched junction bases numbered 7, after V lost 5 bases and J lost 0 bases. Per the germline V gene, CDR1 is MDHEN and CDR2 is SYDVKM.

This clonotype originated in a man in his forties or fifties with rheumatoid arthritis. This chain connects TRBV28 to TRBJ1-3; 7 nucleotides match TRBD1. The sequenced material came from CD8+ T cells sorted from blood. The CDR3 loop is CASSQDRAISGNTIYF. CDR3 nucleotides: TGTGCCAGCAGTCAAGACAGGGCTATCTCTGGAAACACCATATATTTT.